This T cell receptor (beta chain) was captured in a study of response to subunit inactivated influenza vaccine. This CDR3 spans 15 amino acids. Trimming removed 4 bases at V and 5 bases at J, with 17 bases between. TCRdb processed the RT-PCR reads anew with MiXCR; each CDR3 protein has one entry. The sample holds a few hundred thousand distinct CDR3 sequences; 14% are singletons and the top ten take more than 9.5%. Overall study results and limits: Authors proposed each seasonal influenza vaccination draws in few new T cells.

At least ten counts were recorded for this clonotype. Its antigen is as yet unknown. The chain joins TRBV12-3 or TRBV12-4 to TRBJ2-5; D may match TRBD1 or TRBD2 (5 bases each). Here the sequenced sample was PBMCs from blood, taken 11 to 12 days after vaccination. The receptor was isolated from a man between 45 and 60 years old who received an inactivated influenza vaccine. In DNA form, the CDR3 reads TGTGCCAGCAGTTCCCCGCGGTTTTGGGGGGAGACCCAGTACTTC. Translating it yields CASSSPRFWGETQYF.